This TCR beta chain was profiled in a study of regulatory T cells in long-lasting Graves disease. About the study: Antithyroid drug intake by newly diagnosed Graves' patients had lasted under 3 months.

The sample holds many counts of this clonotype. The antigen is unknown. Time point in this sample: newly diagnosed GD, antithyroid drugs for less than 3 months. From PBMCs, RNA was extracted and then used to make the TCR library. Roughly 8.6 milliliters of peripheral blood were drawn into EDTA tubes. The length of the CDR3 is 17 residues. In germline, CDR1 is LGHNT, CDR2 FRNRAP. The V end was cut by 0 bases, the J end by 3 bases, with 17 bases between. Both iRepertoire HTBI primers and Arm-PCR of CDR3 regions were used to build the TCR beta libraries. TCRdb re-called the multiplex PCR reads through MiXCR, storing one row per CDR3 protein. The table lists hundreds of thousands of distinct CDR3 sequences, around 16% of them singletons. Study results and limitations: Clonotypes that were public and shared totalled about 2,500 in persistent patients versus 966 in new patients. There was favoring of TRBV28, TRBJ1-2 and TRBJ2-5 in persistent disease.

The sequence was collected from a female donor with Graves disease. This chain connects TRBV12-5 to TRBJ2-5; D gene uncertain. The sequenced sample was peripheral blood mononuclear cells (PBMCs), obtained at new diagnosis, from a patient treated with antithyroid drugs. The CDR3 loop reads CASGLVLGVAVEETQYF. The CDR3 DNA follows: TGTGCTAGTGGTTTGGTCCTCGGAGTTGCGGTCGAAGAGACCCAGTACTTC.